The T cell receptor beta chain under discussion was sequenced for a study of cytomegalovirus exposure and HLA in healthy donors. Study details: Findings of an earlier analysis included 90 million to 120 million unique TCR beta sequences from roughly 190 million T cells.

Primers: 60 Vbeta forward and 13 Jbeta reverse. Produced via immunoSEQ multiplex PCR; TCRdb's table is partial and in-frame only. The sample has some 150,000 clones; about 76% are singletons. V lost 5 bases and J lost 6, with 10 bases in between. Germline V gene data show CDR1 as MDHEN and CDR2 as SYDVKM. The CDR3 is 12 amino acids. On this clone itself: Its specificity is not known.

Study-level points and caveats: Most TCR beta V segments were productive about 87% or about 30% of the time in an earlier analysis. Because they were indistinguishable, some V segments, including TRBV6-2 and TRBV6-3, were excluded.

The receptor comes from a man aged 18-30 years in good health and CMV-seronegative. The chain links TRBV28 to TRBJ1-1, with unresolved D. Sequenced: PBMCs. CDR3 in DNA: TGTGCCAGCAGTCTACTATACTCTGAAGCTTTCTTT. Amino acid sequence: CASSLLYSEAFF. Variable domain in full (rest from reference TRBV28 and TRBJ1-1): DVKVTQSSRYLVKRTGEKVFLECVQDMDHENMFWYRQDPGLGLRLIYFSYDVKMKEKGDIPEGYSVSREKKERFSLILESASTNQTSMYLCASSLLYSEAFFGQGTRLTVV.